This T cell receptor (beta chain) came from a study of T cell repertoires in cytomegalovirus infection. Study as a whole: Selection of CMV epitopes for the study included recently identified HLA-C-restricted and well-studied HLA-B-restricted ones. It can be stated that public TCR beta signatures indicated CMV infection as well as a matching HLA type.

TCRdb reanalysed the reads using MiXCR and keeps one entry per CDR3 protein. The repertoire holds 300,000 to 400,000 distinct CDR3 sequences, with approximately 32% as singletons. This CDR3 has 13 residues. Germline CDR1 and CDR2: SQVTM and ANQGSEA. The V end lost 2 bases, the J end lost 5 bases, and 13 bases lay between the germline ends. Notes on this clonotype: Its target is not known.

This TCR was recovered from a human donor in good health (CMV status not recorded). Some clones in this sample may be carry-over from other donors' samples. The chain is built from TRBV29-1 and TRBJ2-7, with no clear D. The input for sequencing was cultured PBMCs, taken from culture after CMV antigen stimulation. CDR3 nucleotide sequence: TGCAGCGTTGAACCCTCAGTTGGCGACGAGCAGTACTTC. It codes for CSVEPSVGDEQYF.